This T cell receptor (beta chain) originates from a study of T cells in localized non-small cell lung cancer. Assay used: immunoSEQ multiplex PCR; TCRdb lists only in-frame clones, some missing. The sample holds under 35,000 clones, over 65% seen once. CDR3 length equals 15 residues. Germline V gene lookup returns CDR1 MNHEY and CDR2 SVGAGI. The germline V and J ends were trimmed by 6 bases and 0 bases, with 14 bases remaining between them. The sample holds one count of this clone. Its antigen remains unidentified. Study results and caveats: There was an association of higher blood T cell density with longer overall survival. Adjacent uninvolved lung tissue had the highest T cell clonality, exceeding tumor. Among the top 100 tumor clones, a median 57 appeared in adjacent lung.

This clonotype originated in a male donor at least 60 years old with stage II squamous cell lung carcinoma. This chain links TRBV6-5 with TRBJ1-1; tentative D call: TRBD1 (6 bases). This specimen was peripheral blood, taken before any cancer treatment. The CDR3 spells CASRKGGPLNTEAFF. In nucleotides, the CDR3 is TGTGCCAGCAGAAAAGGGGGGCCCTTGAACACTGAAGCTTTCTTT.